This T cell receptor beta chain derives from a study of cytomegalovirus exposure and HLA in healthy donors. General observations from the study: Later analysis identified 15,000 to 20,000 TCR beta sequences associated with HLA alleles, using a false discovery rate threshold of 0.05. Researchers reported in a later analysis that common viral pathogens appeared linked to several top clusters. A reported reduction in N-insertions relative to the roughly 700-donor mean was seen in an Asian-associated ancestry cluster in a later analysis.

The germline gives CDR1 MNHEY, CDR2 SMNVEV (reference sequence). With V trimmed by 8 bases and J by 4 bases, 10 bases remained unmatched. The CDR3 is 15 residues long. On this clone: Antigen unknown.

Both 60 Vbeta primers and 13 Jbeta primers went into the PCR. Sequencing was performed with immunoSEQ multiplex PCR; in TCRdb, only in-frame clones are kept and a portion is missing. The sample lists 150,000 to 200,000 clones, around 88% occurring once. Sequenced: PBMCs. The sequence was obtained from a woman younger than 35 in good health and CMV-seronegative. The chain combines TRBV27 with TRBJ2-2, with TRBD1 matching over 7 bases. DNA of the CDR3: TGTGCCAGCCGCAAAGGGACAGCCTCCACCGGGGAGCTGTTTTTT. Translated, it gives CASRKGTASTGELFF.